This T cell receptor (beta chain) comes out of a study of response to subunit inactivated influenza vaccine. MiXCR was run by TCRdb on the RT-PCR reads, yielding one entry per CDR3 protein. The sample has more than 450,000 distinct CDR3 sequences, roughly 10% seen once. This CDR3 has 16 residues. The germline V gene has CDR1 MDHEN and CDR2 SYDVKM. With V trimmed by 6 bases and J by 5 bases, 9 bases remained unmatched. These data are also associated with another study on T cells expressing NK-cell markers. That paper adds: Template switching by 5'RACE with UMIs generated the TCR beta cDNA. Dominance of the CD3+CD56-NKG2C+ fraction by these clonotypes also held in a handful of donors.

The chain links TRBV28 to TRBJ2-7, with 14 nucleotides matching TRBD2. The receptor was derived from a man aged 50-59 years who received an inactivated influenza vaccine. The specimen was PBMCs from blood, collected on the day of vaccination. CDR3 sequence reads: CASSQGLAGGPNEQYF. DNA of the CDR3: TGTGCCAGCAGCCAAGGACTAGCGGGAGGACCCAACGAGCAGTACTTC.